The rows below give T cell receptor beta chains drawn from one sample of a study of blood T cell repertoires in COVID-19. The table came from immunoSEQ multiplex PCR; TCRdb's copy has only in-frame clones and leaves some out. The repertoire consists of hundreds of thousands of clones, with about 88% occurring once and the leading ten covering 7.3%. The specimen was peripheral blood. All receptors come from a woman aged 65 to 85 with COVID-19, enrolled during active disease. Both conserved end residues are part of each CDR3. D genes are given only for firm matches. Size values are once, few and many counts, or a class for expanded clones, and some rows have none.

V gene	D gene	J gene	clone size	CDR3 DNA	CDR3 protein
TRBV7-8	NA	TRBJ2-7	NA	TGTGCCAGCAGCATGGCGGGGGCCTCCTACGAGCAGTACTTC	CASSMAGASYEQYF
TRBV28	TRBD1	TRBJ1-2	NA	TGTGCCAGCAGTCCACAGGGGGCAGGTGGCTACACCTTC	CASSPQGAGGYTF
TRBV3-1/TRBV3-2	NA	TRBJ1-4	NA	TGTGCCAGCAGCCATTACCTCCAGGCAACTAATGAAAAACTGTTTTTT	CASSHYLQATNEKLFF
TRBV28	NA	TRBJ2-7	NA	TGTGCCAGCACGTCATCGCCGGGTTACGAGCAGTACTTC	CASTSSPGYEQYF
TRBV19	TRBD1	TRBJ1-2	NA	TGTGCCGTATTTACAGGGGGCAATGGCTACACCTTC	CAVFTGGNGYTF
TRBV19	TRBD2	TRBJ2-3	NA	TGTGCCAGTAGACAGACTAGCGGGGCTATGACAGATACGCAGTATTTT	CASRQTSGAMTDTQYF
TRBV2	NA	TRBJ1-2	NA	TGTGCCAGCAGGGGGGGTTTCTATGGCTACACCTTC	CASRGGFYGYTF
TRBV29-1	NA	TRBJ2-3	NA	TGCAGCGTTGGTCAAAAACTAGTCCCAGATACGCAGTATTTT	CSVGQKLVPDTQYF
TRBV5-6	NA	TRBJ1-2	NA	TGTGCCAGCAGCTCTACCATGGAGGGTTTCTATGGCTACACCTTC	CASSSTMEGFYGYTF
TRBV7-2	TRBD2	TRBJ2-1	NA	TGTGCCAGCAGCTTAGGGACTAGCGGTAACAATGAGCAGTTCTTC	CASSLGTSGNNEQFF
TRBV19	NA	TRBJ1-1	NA	TGTGCCAGTAGTCGGCAGGAGAACACTGAAGCTTTCTTT	CASSRQENTEAFF
TRBV7-9	NA	TRBJ1-6	NA	TGTGCCAGCAGCTTAGCCAGGGGAAATAATTCACCCCTCCACTTT	CASSLARGNNSPLHF
TRBV6-6	TRBD1	TRBJ2-7	NA	TGTGCCGTACAGGGGGCAGGGGAGCAGTACTTC	CAVQGAGEQYF
TRBV5-1	NA	TRBJ1-6	NA	TGCGCCAGCAGCTCGAAGGGAGAATCACCCCTCCACTTT	CASSSKGESPLHF
TRBV5-1	NA	TRBJ2-7	NA	TGCGCCAGCAGCTTGGCCGGGGGGCGTGCTTACGAGCAGTACTTC	CASSLAGGRAYEQYF
TRBV27	TRBD1	TRBJ1-5	once	TGTGCCAGCAGTTTAGGGACAGGTGCCGATCAGCCCCAGCATTTT	CASSLGTGADQPQHF
TRBV28	NA	TRBJ1-1	NA	TGTGCCAGCAGTTCATATTTAGGTATGTACGGAACTTCTCGGGGGAACACTGAAGCTTTCTTT	CASSSYLGMYGTSRGNTEAFF
TRBV30	TRBD2	TRBJ2-1	NA	TGTGCCTGGAGTGAGGAAGCGGGGGTGGTTTTCTTC	CAWSEEAGVVFF
TRBV11-2	TRBD1	TRBJ2-3	NA	TGTGCCAGCAGCTTATGGGACAGAAACACAGATACGCAGTATTTT	CASSLWDRNTDTQYF
TRBV14	TRBD1	TRBJ2-5	NA	TGTGCCAGCAGCCAGAACAGGGGTAATTTTGGAGAGACCCAGTACTTC	CASSQNRGNFGETQYF
TRBV7-2	NA	TRBJ1-2	once	TGTGCCAGCAGCGAAGGCTATGGGGGGGGCTACACCTTC	CASSEGYGGGYTF
TRBV5-1	TRBD2	TRBJ2-5	NA	TGCGCCAGCTTACGGACTAGCGGGGGCCACCCGCTCCAAGAGACCCAGTACTTC	CASLRTSGGHPLQETQYF
TRBV28	NA	TRBJ2-5	NA	TGTGCCAGCAGCCCAGACCTAGGGGGAGGGGAGACCCAGTACTTC	CASSPDLGGGETQYF
TRBV10-2	TRBD1	TRBJ1-4	NA	TGCGCCAGCAGTGAACCGGACAGGGTACCCGAAAAACTGTTTTTT	CASSEPDRVPEKLFF
TRBV7-2	TRBD1	TRBJ1-5	NA	TGTGCCAGCAGCTTAAGGCAGGGGGCTTACTCGAGCAATCAGCCCCAGCATTTT	CASSLRQGAYSSNQPQHF
TRBV5-6	TRBD2	TRBJ2-7	NA	TGTGCCAGCAGCCAACTAGCGGGGGGGCCCAACGAGCAGTACTTC	CASSQLAGGPNEQYF
TRBV30	NA	TRBJ1-5	NA	TGTGCCTGGACGTGGGGGCCGGGCCAGCCCCAGCATTTT	CAWTWGPGQPQHF
TRBV5-6	TRBD2	TRBJ2-5	once	TGTGCCAGCAGCCCCCTAGCGGGGGGAGAGACCCAGTACTTC	CASSPLAGGETQYF
TRBV29-1	TRBD1	TRBJ1-1	NA	TGCAGCGTTGAAGCCCGGACAGGGAACACTGAAGCTTTCTTT	CSVEARTGNTEAFF
TRBV9	NA	TRBJ1-2	NA	TGTGCCAGCAGCGTAGTGGAGGGAACCGGCTACACCTTC	CASSVVEGTGYTF
TRBV7-2	NA	TRBJ1-1	NA	TGTGCCAGCAGCTTCGGGACTGAAGCTTTCTTT	CASSFGTEAFF
TRBV20-1	NA	TRBJ1-1	NA	TGCAGTGCTAGAAGAGACACTGAAGCTTTCTTT	CSARRDTEAFF
TRBV6-2/TRBV6-3	TRBD2	TRBJ2-7	few	TGTGCCAGCAGTTACCGAGAACGACCACTAGCGGGGGGCTTCTCCTACGAGCAGTACTTC	CASSYRERPLAGGFSYEQYF
TRBV19	NA	TRBJ2-1	once	TGTGCCAGTAGTATCTCCAGGGTGAATGAGCAGTTCTTC	CASSISRVNEQFF
TRBV6-6	NA	TRBJ1-1	NA	TGTGCCAGCAGTTACCCATCAAGGTCGGGGACTGAAGCTTTCTTT	CASSYPSRSGTEAFF
TRBV18	TRBD1	TRBJ1-4	NA	TGTGCCAGCTTACCCGGGCAGGGGGCTAATGAAAAACTGTTTTTT	CASLPGQGANEKLFF